The 29 T cell receptor beta chains given below trace back to one sample, sequenced in a study of CD8+ T cells in alopecia areata. Indicated treatment: oral pan-JAK inhibitor, 5-10 mg twice daily. Reverse transcription of extracted RNA yielded cDNA, which provided the sequencing template. Profiled with immunoSEQ multiplex PCR; TCRdb holds only in-frame clones, not every one. The sample comprises 150,000 to 250,000 clones, roughly 50% of which are singletons, and 5.5% rests with the top ten. The sample consisted of CD4+ T cells sorted from blood, taken at week 24, from a patient treated with tofacitinib. The receptors shown here come from a human donor with alopecia areata.

This clone was recorded a few times. The rearrangement uses TRBV7-2 and TRBJ2-2; D ambiguous. CDR1 is SGHTA and CDR2 is FQGNSA in the germline V gene. The CDR3 consists of 13 residues. Trimming stripped 1 base from V and 7 bases from J, with 7 bases between. CDR3 DNA sequence: TGTGCCAGCAGCTTAGAGTCCGGCGGGGAGCTGTTTTTT. Protein product: CASSLESGGELFF.

This clone was picked up a small number of times. The rearrangement uses TRBV19 and TRBJ1-4, with D uncertain. This CDR3 comprises 12 residues. V was shortened by 6 bases and J by 5 bases, with 7 bases between the two germline ends. The germline CDR1 and CDR2 sequences are LNHDA and SQIVND (reference sequence). The CDR3 reads CASRKQNEKLFF. CDR3 nucleotides: TGTGCCAGTAGGAAGCAGAATGAAAAACTGTTTTTT.

A few counts support this clone. The chain links TRBV11-2 to TRBJ2-3, with 14 nucleotides matching TRBD2. The V segment lost 0 bases and the J segment 1 base; nucleotides outside the gene matches: 9. The CDR3 is made up of 20 amino acids. The germline gives CDR1 SGHAT, CDR2 FQNNGV. In DNA, the CDR3 is TGTGCCAGCAGCTTAGAGACCACAGGACTAGCGGGGGGACGCACAGATACGCAGTATTTT. Residues: CASSLETTGLAGGRTDTQYF.

This clone was found a few times. The chain recombines TRBV29-1 with TRBJ2-3; perhaps TRBD2 as D (6 bases). From germline, CDR1 is SQVTM and CDR2 ANQGSEA. This CDR3 contains 11 residues. V gave up 6 bases and J gave up 5 bases, with 9 bases separating them. This CDR3 reads CSVGGEDTQYF. CDR3 in DNA: TGCAGCGTGGGGGGTGAAGATACGCAGTATTTT.

J is TRBJ1-5 and V is TRBV7-2, with D possibly TRBD1 on 5 matching bases. Trimming left V 7 bases short and J 6 bases short, with 19 bases between. CDR1 is SGHTA and CDR2 is FQGNSA in the germline V gene. The CDR3 extends over 15 amino acids. CDR3 in amino acids: CASTITGGGTQPQHF. CDR3 sequence (DNA): TGTGCCAGCACCATAACGGGTGGGGGGACTCAGCCCCAGCATTTT.

The J gene is TRBJ2-2, the V gene TRBV6-5; 8 bases agree with TRBD1. CDR3 length equals 15 residues. The trim removed 4 bases at V and 4 bases at J, leaving 5 bases unmatched. Germline V gene lookup returns CDR1 MNHEY and CDR2 SVGAGI. In nucleotides, the CDR3 is TGTGCCAGCAGTTCAGGGGGCGCAGGCACCGGGGAGCTGTTTTTT. Translation: CASSSGGAGTGELFF.

The chain uses TRBV10-3 and TRBJ2-4; a possible D gene is TRBD1 (5 bases). Germline CDR1 ENHRY, CDR2 SYGVKD. The CDR3 sequence is 14 residues long. V shed 10 bases and J shed 5 bases, with 18 bases lying between them. As DNA, the CDR3 is TGTGCCACCACTCCAGGGTTGAGCCAAAACATTCAGTACTTC. It encodes CATTPGLSQNIQYF.

This clone was observed a few times. The chain employs TRBV29-1 and TRBJ1-1; D is ambiguous. V lost 0 bases to trimming and J lost 4 bases, with 12 bases between them. CDR1 is SQVTM and CDR2 is ANQGSEA in the germline V gene. This CDR3 region has 14 residues. CDR3 in DNA: TGCAGCGTTGAAGATCGGTCGGGGTTCACTGAAGCTTTCTTT. This sequence encodes CSVEDRSGFTEAFF.

This chain links TRBV2 with TRBJ2-7, with D possibly TRBD1 on 5 matching bases. The CDR3 totals 12 residues. Trimming stripped 6 bases from V and 2 bases from J, with 8 bases between. The germline V gene encodes CDR1 SNHLY and CDR2 FYNNEI. The CDR3, as DNA: TGTGCCAGCAGGGAACAGGCCTACGAGCAGTACTTC. As protein: CASREQAYEQYF. The variable domain in full, with the rest retrieved from reference TRBV2 and TRBJ2-7, is EPEVTQTPSHQVTQMGQEVILRCVPISNHLYFYWYRQILGQKVEFLVSFYNNEISEKSEIFDDQFSVERPDGSNFTLKIRSTKLEDSAMYFCASREQAYEQYFGPGTRLTVT.

In its sample, this clone was seen a few times. The gene calls are TRBV9 and TRBJ1-3; 7 bases line up with TRBD1. The ends lost 3 bases at V and 4 bases at J; junction bases unmatched: 4. The CDR3 covers 14 residues. Germline CDR1 SGDLS, CDR2 YYNGEE. The CDR3 DNA follows: TGTGCCAGCAGCGAACAGGGGAACGGAAACACCATATATTTT. Amino acids: CASSEQGNGNTIYF.

J is TRBJ1-1 and V is TRBV2, with 7 bases identical to TRBD1. This CDR3 has 15 amino acids. CDR1 SNHLY and CDR2 FYNNEI come from the germline V gene. Losses at the gene ends were 8 bases for V and 3 bases for J; bases not matched to a gene: 12. CDR3 nucleotides: TGTGCCAGCGGGGAACAGGGGACTAAGGACACTGAAGCTTTCTTT. Its translation is CASGEQGTKDTEAFF.

The chain joins TRBV15 to TRBJ2-5, with a weak D call TRBD1 (6 bases). Trimming took 1 base from V and 4 from J, leaving 10 bases between them. CDR3 size: 14 residues. Germline CDR1 and CDR2: LNHNV and YYDKDF (reference sequence). The CDR3, as DNA: TGTGCCACCAGCAGAGCACAGGGTTTAGAGACCCAGTACTTC. The encoded protein is CATSRAQGLETQYF.

V usage is TRBV30 and J usage is TRBJ2-3; 10 bases align to TRBD2. Per the germline V gene, CDR1 is GTSNPN and CDR2 is SVGIG (reference sequence). This CDR3 region has 13 residues. Trimming took 2 bases from V and 8 from J; bases not matched to a gene: 4. The CDR3 sequence: CAWSQIAGGTQYF. CDR3 bases: TGTGCCTGGAGTCAGATAGCGGGAGGTACGCAGTATTTT.

The chain carries TRBV5-4 and TRBJ2-3; either TRBD1 or TRBD2 may supply D (6 bases each). Germline CDR1 is SGHNT and CDR2 is YYREEE (reference sequence). The V end lost 0 bases, the J end lost 2 bases, and 10 bases lay between the germline ends. The CDR3 is 15 amino acids. CDR3 sequence reads: CASSLEGGPTDTQYF. The DNA of the CDR3 is TGTGCCAGCAGCTTGGAGGGGGGCCCCACAGATACGCAGTATTTT.

The chain joins TRBV7-8 to TRBJ1-2; D is unclear. The ends were cut back, 0 bases at V and 5 bases at J, with 10 bases in the middle. The CDR3 contains 14 residues. Per the germline V gene, CDR1 is SGHVS and CDR2 is FQNEAQ. In nucleotides, the CDR3 is TGTGCCAGCAGCTTAGCTCCCCGGGATTATGGCTACACCTTC. Translating it yields CASSLAPRDYGYTF.

The V and J genes are TRBV5-1 and TRBJ1-2, with 7 positions matching TRBD1. This CDR3 has 13 residues. Germline CDR1 and CDR2: SGHRS and YFSETQ. After removal of 1 base from V and 6 bases from J, the junction contained 3 bases not matched to a gene. As DNA, the CDR3 is TGCGCCAGCAGCTTGCGTACAGGGGATGGCTACACCTTC. Protein product: CASSLRTGDGYTF.

DNA of the CDR3: TGTGCCAGCAGCAAACAGACAGGGCCGTCAAACTATGGCTACACCTTC. It encodes CASSKQTGPSNYGYTF. The J gene is TRBJ1-2, the V gene TRBV11-3; 7 bases are a match to TRBD1. Trimming at V came to 5 bases and at J to 2 bases, leaving 11 bases not matched to a gene. The CDR3 is made up of 16 amino acids. Looked up from germline, CDR1 is SGHNT and CDR2 is YENEEA.

The chain employs TRBV7-7 and TRBJ2-7, with D unclear. Trimming left V 1 base short and J 0 bases short, with 10 bases between. The germline V gene encodes CDR1 SSHAT and CDR2 FNYEAQ (reference sequence). The CDR3 length is 15 residues. For the CDR3, the DNA is TGTGCCAGCAGCTTAGGAGTCGAGAGCTCCTACGAGCAGTACTTC. Translated, it gives CASSLGVESSYEQYF. Using reference TRBV7-7 and TRBJ2-7 for the parts outside the CDR3, the full variable domain is GAGVSQSPRYKVTKRGQDVTLRCDPISSHATLYWYQQALGQGPEFLTYFNYEAQPDKSGLPSDRFSAERPEGSISTLTIQRTEQRDSAMYRCASSLGVESSYEQYFGPGTRLTVT.

The chain joins TRBV5-1 to TRBJ2-2; TRBD1 matches at 7 bases. V shed 8 bases and J 1 base; nucleotides not matched to a gene: 8. This CDR3 is built from 15 residues. Germline V gene lookup returns CDR1 SGHRS and CDR2 YFSETQ. CDR3 nucleotides: TGCGCCAGTCAACAGGGGCCCCTGAACACCGGGGAGCTGTTTTTT. Translating it yields CASQQGPLNTGELFF. Looking up the rest from reference TRBV5-1 and TRBJ2-2 gives the full variable domain: KAGVTQTPRYLIKTRGQQVTLSCSPISGHRSVSWYQQTPGQGLQFLFEYFSETQRNKGNFPGRFSGRQFSNSRSEMNVSTLELGDSALYLCASQQGPLNTGELFFGEGSRLTVL.

This clone was seen a handful of times. The V gene is TRBV2, the J gene TRBJ2-5, with D possibly matching TRBD2 (6 bases). The CDR3 sequence is 14 residues long. The V end was cut by 4 bases, the J end by 5 bases, with 14 bases between. Germline lookup yields CDR1 SNHLY and CDR2 FYNNEI. The CDR3 is CASSGRLVGETQYF. DNA for the CDR3: TGTGCCAGCAGTGGTCGACTAGTAGGGGAGACCCAGTACTTC.

This chain links TRBV10-3 with TRBJ2-7, with D tentatively TRBD1 (6 bases). CDR3 length equals 13 residues. Trimming took 7 bases from V and 3 from J, leaving 13 bases between them. Germline lookup yields CDR1 ENHRY and CDR2 SYGVKD. The CDR3: CAITHREGYEQYF. In DNA, the CDR3 is TGTGCCATCACCCACAGGGAAGGCTACGAGCAGTACTTC.

The V gene is TRBV7-9, the J gene TRBJ1-1, with D unresolved. There are 13 residues in the CDR3. Germline assignment: CDR1 SEHNR and CDR2 FQNEAQ (reference sequence). Trimming left V 5 bases short and J 5 bases short, with 12 bases between. In DNA form, the CDR3 reads TGTGCCAGCAGCCCGCGACGGCTAACTGAAGCTTTCTTT. This gives the protein CASSPRRLTEAFF.

The rearrangement uses TRBV29-1 and TRBJ2-4; 9 bases match TRBD1. The CDR3 contains 13 residues. The germline gives CDR1 SQVTM, CDR2 ANQGSEA. The V gene end was trimmed by 6 bases and the J gene end by 7 bases; junction bases not matched to a gene: 7. The CDR3 DNA reads TGCAGCGTGGAAACGACAGGGGGGAACATTCAGTACTTC. Translating gives CSVETTGGNIQYF.

This sequence joins TRBV19 and TRBJ1-2; 10 bases match TRBD1. This CDR3 region has 14 residues. CDR1 and CDR2 (germline): LNHDA, SQIVND (reference sequence). The V segment lost 10 bases and the J segment 3 bases; nucleotides outside the gene matches: 8. CDR3 region: CATRQGATDYGYTF. The CDR3 nucleotides are TGTGCCACACGACAGGGGGCAACGGACTATGGCTACACCTTC.

This clone was seen a handful of times. The chain uses TRBV2 and TRBJ2-1; TRBD2 matches at 8 bases. J was trimmed by 8 bases and V by 6 bases; bases with no gene match: 12. CDR1 and CDR2 from the germline V gene are SNHLY and FYNNEI. The CDR3 length is 15 residues. DNA for the CDR3: TGTGCCAGCAGCTCCGTGACTAGCGCGTCGGATGAGCAGTTCTTC. Encoded protein: CASSSVTSASDEQFF.

The chain employs TRBV4-2 and TRBJ1-1; weak D call: TRBD1 (6 bases). The V gene lost 0 bases and the J gene lost 4 bases, with 9 bases spanning the gap. The CDR3 covers 14 residues. The V gene's germline CDR1 is LGHNA and CDR2 YNFKEQ. CDR3 nucleotides: TGTGCCAGCAGCCAAGAGGGGGCCAGCACTGAAGCTTTCTTT. Protein sequence: CASSQEGASTEAFF.

This clone was found once. The V call is TRBV30, the J call TRBJ1-4; D unresolved. The CDR3 has 11 residues. V was clipped by 3 bases and J by 8 bases, with 7 bases between them. Germline values: CDR1 GTSNPN, CDR2 SVGIG (reference sequence). The CDR3 nucleotides are TGTGCCTGGAGCCTTAGAGAAAAACTGTTTTTT. This codes for CAWSLREKLFF.

The chain carries TRBV29-1 and TRBJ2-3; 10 bases map to TRBD2. V lost 4 bases and J lost 4; bases outside the gene matches: 8. Per germline, CDR1 SQVTM and CDR2 ANQGSEA. CDR3 length: 15 residues. DNA for the CDR3: TGCAGCGTTGCGACCCTAGCGGGAGCAGCAGATACGCAGTATTTT. This codes for CSVATLAGAADTQYF.

The V call is TRBV7-9, the J call TRBJ1-5; D is unclear. The CDR3 runs to 14 residues. Per the germline V gene, CDR1 is SEHNR and CDR2 is FQNEAQ (reference sequence). V gave up 1 base and J gave up 5 bases, with 9 bases separating them. This CDR3 is CASSLDGGHQPQHF. The DNA for the CDR3 is TGTGCCAGCAGCTTAGACGGAGGTCATCAGCCCCAGCATTTT.